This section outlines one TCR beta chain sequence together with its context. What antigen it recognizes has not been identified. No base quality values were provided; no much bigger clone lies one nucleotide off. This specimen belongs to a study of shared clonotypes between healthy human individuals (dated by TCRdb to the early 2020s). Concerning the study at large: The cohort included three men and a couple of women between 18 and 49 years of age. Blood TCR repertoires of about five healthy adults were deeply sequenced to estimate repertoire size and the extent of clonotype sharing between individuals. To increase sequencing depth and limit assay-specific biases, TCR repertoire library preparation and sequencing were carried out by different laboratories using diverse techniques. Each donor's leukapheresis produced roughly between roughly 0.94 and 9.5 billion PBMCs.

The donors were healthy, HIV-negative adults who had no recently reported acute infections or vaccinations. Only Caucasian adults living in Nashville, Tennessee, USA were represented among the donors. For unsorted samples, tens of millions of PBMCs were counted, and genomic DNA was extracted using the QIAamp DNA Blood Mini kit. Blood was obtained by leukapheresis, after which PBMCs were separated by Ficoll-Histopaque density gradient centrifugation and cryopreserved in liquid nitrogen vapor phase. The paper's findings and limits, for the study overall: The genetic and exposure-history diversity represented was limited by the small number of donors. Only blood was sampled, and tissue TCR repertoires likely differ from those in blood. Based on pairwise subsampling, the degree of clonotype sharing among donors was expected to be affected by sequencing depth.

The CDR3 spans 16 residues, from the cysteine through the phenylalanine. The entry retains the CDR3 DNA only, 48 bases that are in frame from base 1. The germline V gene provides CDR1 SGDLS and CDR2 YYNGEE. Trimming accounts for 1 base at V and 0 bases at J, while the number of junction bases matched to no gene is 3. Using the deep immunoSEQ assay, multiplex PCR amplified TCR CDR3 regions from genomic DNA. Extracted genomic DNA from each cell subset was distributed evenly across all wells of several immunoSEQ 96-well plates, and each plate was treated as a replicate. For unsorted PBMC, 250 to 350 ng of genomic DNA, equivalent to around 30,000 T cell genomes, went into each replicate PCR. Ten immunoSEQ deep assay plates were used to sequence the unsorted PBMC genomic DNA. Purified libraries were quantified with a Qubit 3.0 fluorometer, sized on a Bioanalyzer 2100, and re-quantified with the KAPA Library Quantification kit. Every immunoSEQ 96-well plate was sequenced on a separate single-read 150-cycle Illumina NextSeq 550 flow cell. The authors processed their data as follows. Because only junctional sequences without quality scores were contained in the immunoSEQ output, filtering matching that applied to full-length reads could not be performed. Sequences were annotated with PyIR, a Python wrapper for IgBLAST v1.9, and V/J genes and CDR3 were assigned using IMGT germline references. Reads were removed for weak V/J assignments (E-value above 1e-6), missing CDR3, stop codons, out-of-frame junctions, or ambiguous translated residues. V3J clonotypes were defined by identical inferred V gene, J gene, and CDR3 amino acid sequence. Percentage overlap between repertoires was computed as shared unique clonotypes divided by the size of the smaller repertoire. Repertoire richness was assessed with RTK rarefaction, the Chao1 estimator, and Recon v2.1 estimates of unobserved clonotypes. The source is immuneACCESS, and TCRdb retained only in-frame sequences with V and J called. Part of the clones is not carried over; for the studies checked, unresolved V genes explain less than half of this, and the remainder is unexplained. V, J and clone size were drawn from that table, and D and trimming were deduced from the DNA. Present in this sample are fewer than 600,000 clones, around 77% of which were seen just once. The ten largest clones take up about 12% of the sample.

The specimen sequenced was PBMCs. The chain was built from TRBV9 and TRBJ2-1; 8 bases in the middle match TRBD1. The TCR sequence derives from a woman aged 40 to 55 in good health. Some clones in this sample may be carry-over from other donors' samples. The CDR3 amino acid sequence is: CASSVQGAFSYNEQFF. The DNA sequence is TGTGCCAGCAGCGTACAGGGGGCCTTCTCCTACAATGAGCAGTTCTTC.